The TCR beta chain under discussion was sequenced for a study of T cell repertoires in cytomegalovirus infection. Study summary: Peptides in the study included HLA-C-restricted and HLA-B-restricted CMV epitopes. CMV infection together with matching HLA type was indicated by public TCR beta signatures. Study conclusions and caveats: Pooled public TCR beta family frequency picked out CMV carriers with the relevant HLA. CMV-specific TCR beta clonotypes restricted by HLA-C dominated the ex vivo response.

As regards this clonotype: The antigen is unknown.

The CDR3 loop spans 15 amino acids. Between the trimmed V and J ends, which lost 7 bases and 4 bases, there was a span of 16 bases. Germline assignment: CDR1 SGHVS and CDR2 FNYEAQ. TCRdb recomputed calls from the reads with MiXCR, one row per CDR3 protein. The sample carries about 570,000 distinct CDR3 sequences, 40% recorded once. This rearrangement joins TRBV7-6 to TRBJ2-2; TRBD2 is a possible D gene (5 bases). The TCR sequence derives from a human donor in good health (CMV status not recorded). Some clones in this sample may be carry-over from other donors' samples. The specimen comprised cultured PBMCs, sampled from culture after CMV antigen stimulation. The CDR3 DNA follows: TGTGCCAGCAAAGCTACAGCGGACCCCACCGGGGAGCTGTTTTTT. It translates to CASKATADPTGELFF.